These T cell receptor beta chains were read from a single sample in a study of blood T cell repertoires in COVID-19. Measured with immunoSEQ multiplex PCR; TCRdb has only the in-frame clones, and not every one. The repertoire holds about 130,000 clones, with roughly 80% as singletons. Sequencing was done on a sample of peripheral blood. The receptors here all came from a man aged 70-80 years with acute or convalescent COVID-19. Both conserved end residues are part of each CDR3.

V gene | CDR3 protein
TRBV19 | CARPTPGQGCSEQYF
TRBV18 | CASSRQGQGTEAFF
TRBV6-5 | CASSQGPENTIYF
TRBV29-1 | CSVEPKPNTEAFF
TRBV30 | CACGRGWREQYF
TRBV19 | CASSVDSKLGNTIYF
TRBV18 | CASSPNYQETQYF
TRBV3-1/TRBV3-2 | CASSQATGTGDSPLHF
TRBV5-4 | CASSPGLAGFSDTQYF
TRBV19 | CASTHRGPNEKLFF
TRBV4-2 | CASSQDIAGLIAEAFF
TRBV6-5 | CASSPPAGSNYGYTF
TRBV4-2 | CASSQATGTYYGYTF
TRBV5-1 | CASTPPRNTGELFF
TRBV10-3 | CAISVGQGNQPQHF
TRBV29-1 | CSVAFQGDSNQPQHF
TRBV5-1 | CASSTRGTNEKLFF
TRBV4-1 | CASSRDGTDSNQPQHF
TRBV5-5 | CASSFLAGGTDTQYF
TRBV4-2 | CASSQDQGLNAEAFF
TRBV19 | CASSMTATGVGETQYF
TRBV12-3/TRBV12-4 | CASSSYTEAFF
TRBV9 | CASSAGGWNTEAFF
TRBV5-4 | CASSLVANEQFF
TRBV1 | CTSSILAGGPGSGEQYF
TRBV19 | CASSTLLQGNNSPLHF
TRBV7-9 | CASSLSGNTEAFF
TRBV19 | CASSIRRASTEQYF
TRBV2 | CASSVPRSRQGVRDFYEQYF
TRBV3-1/TRBV3-2 | CASSQVRGGTEAFF
TRBV2 | CASRLRGENTDTQYF
TRBV11-2 | CASSLGGPNEKLFF
TRBV29-1 | CSVLAGELFF
TRBV18 | CASSPPGARVNEQFF
TRBV5-1 | CASQEGGGQKTLHF
TRBV6-6 | CASSPGSDYGYTF
TRBV7-2 | CASSGRLNNEKLFF
TRBV5-4 | CASSPAGETQYF
TRBV7-3 | CASSLMPAGASYEQYF
TRBV13 | CASSYEAAGRLNNEQFF
TRBV30 | CAWDDWGDYGYTF